These T cell receptor beta chains were read from a single sample in a study of cytomegalovirus exposure and HLA in healthy donors. Clones were sequenced by immunoSEQ multiplex PCR, and TCRdb holds only the in-frame ones, with some missing. Of 140,000 to 150,000 clones in the sample, approximately 80% were seen once. The material sequenced was PBMCs. The receptors originated from a male donor in good health and CMV-seronegative. CDR3s include the opening cysteine and the closing phenylalanine or tryptophan. The D gene is left open where the match is weak. Clone size appears in some rows only: once, few, many, or a class for an expanded clone.

j_call: TRBJ2-1; v_call: TRBV6-4; clone_size: NA; d_call: NA; cdr3_aa: CASSSLGDNEQFF; cdr3_nt: TGTGCCAGCAGTTCCCTCGGGGACAATGAGCAGTTCTTC
j_call: TRBJ2-2; v_call: TRBV19; clone_size: NA; d_call: TRBD1; cdr3_aa: CASSIRITGTGAYTGELFF; cdr3_nt: TGTGCCAGTAGTATCAGAATTACCGGGACAGGGGCCTACACCGGGGAGCTGTTTTTT
j_call: TRBJ1-2; v_call: TRBV6-4; clone_size: NA; d_call: TRBD1; cdr3_aa: CASSLTGEGRYGYTF; cdr3_nt: TGTGCCAGCAGTTTAACAGGGGAAGGGCGATATGGCTACACCTTC
j_call: TRBJ2-7; v_call: TRBV5-1; clone_size: NA; d_call: NA; cdr3_aa: CASSGDSSYEQYF; cdr3_nt: TGCGCCAGCAGCGGAGACAGTTCCTACGAGCAGTACTTC
j_call: TRBJ2-7; v_call: TRBV5-1; clone_size: NA; d_call: TRBD1; cdr3_aa: CASNQGQGAREQYF; cdr3_nt: TGCGCCAGCAACCAGGGACAGGGGGCCCGGGAGCAGTACTTC
j_call: TRBJ1-1; v_call: TRBV4-3; clone_size: NA; d_call: NA; cdr3_aa: CASSQDEGDGWMNTEAFF; cdr3_nt: TGCGCCAGCAGCCAGGATGAGGGGGATGGTTGGATGAACACTGAAGCTTTCTTT
j_call: TRBJ2-1; v_call: TRBV29-1; clone_size: NA; d_call: NA; cdr3_aa: CSVLAASYNEQFF; cdr3_nt: TGCAGCGTTTTAGCGGCCTCCTACAATGAGCAGTTCTTC
j_call: TRBJ2-1; v_call: TRBV2; clone_size: NA; d_call: TRBD1; cdr3_aa: CASIGQGDEQFF; cdr3_nt: TGTGCCAGCATCGGACAGGGAGATGAGCAGTTCTTC
j_call: TRBJ2-7; v_call: TRBV28; clone_size: NA; d_call: TRBD1; cdr3_aa: CASSPTNTGTGLREQYF; cdr3_nt: TGTGCCAGCAGTCCGACTAATACCGGGACAGGTCTACGGGAGCAGTACTTC
j_call: TRBJ1-5; v_call: TRBV2; clone_size: NA; d_call: NA; cdr3_aa: CASKPTAYSNQPQHF; cdr3_nt: TGTGCCAGCAAACCGACAGCCTATAGCAATCAGCCCCAGCATTTT
j_call: TRBJ1-1; v_call: TRBV10-3; clone_size: few; d_call: NA; cdr3_aa: CAISGRAGGDTEAFF; cdr3_nt: TGTGCCATCAGTGGTCGGGCGGGTGGAGACACTGAAGCTTTCTTT
j_call: TRBJ2-7; v_call: TRBV5-1; clone_size: NA; d_call: NA; cdr3_aa: CASSLVGAPYEQYF; cdr3_nt: TGCGCCAGCAGCTTGGTTGGGGCCCCCTACGAGCAGTACTTC
j_call: TRBJ1-5; v_call: TRBV19; clone_size: NA; d_call: NA; cdr3_aa: CASRGQGGNQPQHF; cdr3_nt: TGTGCCAGTAGGGGGCAGGGCGGCAATCAGCCCCAGCATTTT
j_call: TRBJ1-1; v_call: TRBV20-1; clone_size: NA; d_call: NA; cdr3_aa: CSARANTEAFF; cdr3_nt: TGCAGTGCTAGGGCGAACACTGAAGCTTTCTTT
j_call: TRBJ1-2; v_call: TRBV6-5; clone_size: once; d_call: TRBD1; cdr3_aa: CASGPGTGGRGYTF; cdr3_nt: TGTGCCAGCGGACCCGGGACAGGGGGCCGCGGCTACACCTTC
j_call: TRBJ2-1; v_call: TRBV28; clone_size: few; d_call: TRBD2; cdr3_aa: CATELPGLAARNNEQFF; cdr3_nt: TGTGCCACTGAACTACCGGGACTAGCGGCCCGGAACAATGAGCAGTTCTTC
j_call: TRBJ2-7; v_call: TRBV5-1; clone_size: NA; d_call: TRBD1; cdr3_aa: CASSLPGTGTLEQYF; cdr3_nt: TGCGCCAGCAGCTTGCCCGGGACAGGGACCCTCGAGCAGTACTTC
j_call: TRBJ2-7; v_call: TRBV7-9; clone_size: few; d_call: TRBD2; cdr3_aa: CASSLAGGRFSHEQYF; cdr3_nt: TGTGCCAGCAGCTTAGCGGGCGGGAGGTTCTCCCACGAGCAGTACTTC
j_call: TRBJ2-7; v_call: TRBV6-1; clone_size: NA; d_call: TRBD1; cdr3_aa: CASSELGTGGLEQYF; cdr3_nt: TGTGCCAGCAGTGAATTGGGGACAGGGGGTCTCGAGCAGTACTTC
j_call: TRBJ2-2; v_call: TRBV9; clone_size: few; d_call: TRBD1; cdr3_aa: CASSGGDRVTGELFF; cdr3_nt: TGTGCCAGCAGCGGGGGCGACAGGGTCACCGGGGAGCTGTTTTTT
j_call: TRBJ2-1; v_call: TRBV11-2; clone_size: NA; d_call: TRBD1; cdr3_aa: CASSVAGTGVWNEQFF; cdr3_nt: TGTGCCAGCAGCGTAGCTGGGACAGGGGTCTGGAATGAGCAGTTCTTC
j_call: TRBJ1-1; v_call: TRBV7-9; clone_size: NA; d_call: NA; cdr3_aa: CASSLKENRDTEAFF; cdr3_nt: TGTGCCAGCAGCTTAAAAGAGAACAGGGACACTGAAGCTTTCTTT
j_call: TRBJ1-2; v_call: TRBV11-1; clone_size: NA; d_call: TRBD1; cdr3_aa: CASRQDRVMWGYTF; cdr3_nt: TGTGCCAGCAGACAAGACAGGGTGATGTGGGGCTACACCTTC
j_call: TRBJ2-1; v_call: TRBV7-7; clone_size: few; d_call: TRBD2; cdr3_aa: CASSPRLAGDNEQFF; cdr3_nt: TGTGCTAGCAGCCCTCGACTAGCGGGGGACAATGAGCAGTTCTTC
j_call: TRBJ2-7; v_call: TRBV28; clone_size: NA; d_call: TRBD2; cdr3_aa: CASSLERGVSYEQYF; cdr3_nt: TGTGCCAGCAGTTTAGAGCGGGGGGTCTCCTACGAGCAGTACTTC
j_call: TRBJ2-3; v_call: TRBV10-3; clone_size: NA; d_call: NA; cdr3_aa: CAIRVEGPTDTQYF; cdr3_nt: TGTGCCATCAGGGTGGAGGGGCCCACAGATACGCAGTATTTT
j_call: TRBJ2-7; v_call: TRBV6-6; clone_size: NA; d_call: NA; cdr3_aa: CASSYSSGSYEQYF; cdr3_nt: TGTGCCAGCAGTTACTCCAGCGGCAGCTACGAGCAGTACTTC
j_call: TRBJ2-7; v_call: TRBV6-5; clone_size: NA; d_call: NA; cdr3_aa: CASTNTQGSYEQYF; cdr3_nt: TGTGCCAGCACAAACACTCAGGGGTCCTACGAGCAGTACTTC
j_call: TRBJ1-1; v_call: TRBV6-6; clone_size: once; d_call: TRBD1; cdr3_aa: CASSRTGVPEAFF; cdr3_nt: TGTGCCAGCAGCAGGACAGGGGTCCCTGAAGCTTTCTTT
j_call: TRBJ1-6; v_call: TRBV7-2; clone_size: NA; d_call: NA; cdr3_aa: CASSLASGRSYNSPLHF; cdr3_nt: TGTGCCAGCAGCTTAGCGTCCGGGAGGTCCTATAATTCACCCCTCCACTTT
j_call: TRBJ1-5; v_call: TRBV6-6; clone_size: NA; d_call: TRBD1; cdr3_aa: CASKIQGAGSQPQHF; cdr3_nt: TGTGCCAGCAAAATCCAGGGGGCTGGGAGTCAGCCCCAGCATTTT
j_call: TRBJ1-2; v_call: TRBV27; clone_size: NA; d_call: TRBD1; cdr3_aa: CASSPEQGPRLKHGYTF; cdr3_nt: TGTGCCAGCAGTCCGGAACAGGGGCCGCGGCTAAAACATGGCTACACCTTC
j_call: TRBJ2-7; v_call: TRBV7-2; clone_size: NA; d_call: NA; cdr3_aa: CASSFHRGTYEQYF; cdr3_nt: TGTGCCAGCAGCTTTCATCGGGGGACCTACGAGCAGTACTTC
j_call: TRBJ2-1; v_call: TRBV10-1; clone_size: NA; d_call: NA; cdr3_aa: CASSTSRDSPRDEQFF; cdr3_nt: TGCGCCAGCAGTACCTCCCGGGACTCCCCTCGGGATGAGCAGTTCTTC
j_call: TRBJ2-5; v_call: TRBV4-1; clone_size: NA; d_call: NA; cdr3_aa: CASSQGALEGVTQYF; cdr3_nt: TGCGCCAGCAGCCAAGGGGCGCTAGAGGGTGTGACCCAGTACTTC
j_call: TRBJ2-3; v_call: TRBV9; clone_size: NA; d_call: NA; cdr3_aa: CASSLGLELTDTQYF; cdr3_nt: TGTGCCAGCAGCCTTGGCCTAGAACTCACAGATACGCAGTATTTT
j_call: TRBJ2-1; v_call: TRBV4-3; clone_size: NA; d_call: TRBD2; cdr3_aa: CASSQGFSGGYNEQFF; cdr3_nt: TGCGCCAGCAGCCAAGGTTTTAGCGGGGGGTACAATGAGCAGTTCTTC
j_call: TRBJ2-3; v_call: TRBV27; clone_size: NA; d_call: TRBD2; cdr3_aa: CASRRASGRGADTQYF; cdr3_nt: TGTGCCAGCAGAAGGGCCAGCGGGAGGGGGGCAGATACGCAGTATTTT
j_call: TRBJ2-2; v_call: TRBV5-6; clone_size: NA; d_call: TRBD2; cdr3_aa: CASSSYPGLAVGELFF; cdr3_nt: TGTGCCAGCAGCTCCTATCCGGGACTAGCGGTCGGGGAGCTGTTTTTT
j_call: TRBJ2-7; v_call: TRBV11-2; clone_size: NA; d_call: NA; cdr3_aa: CASSLVPSEQYF; cdr3_nt: TGTGCCAGCAGCTTAGTCCCATCCGAGCAGTACTTC
j_call: TRBJ1-6; v_call: TRBV7-2; clone_size: NA; d_call: NA; cdr3_aa: CASSLGQARSPLHF; cdr3_nt: TGTGCCAGCAGCTTAGGGCAGGCAAGGTCACCCCTCCACTTT
j_call: TRBJ2-1; v_call: TRBV27; clone_size: NA; d_call: TRBD2; cdr3_aa: CASSLSRTSGSPVGGEQFF; cdr3_nt: TGTGCCAGCAGTTTATCGAGGACTAGCGGGAGTCCGGTCGGGGGTGAGCAGTTCTTC
j_call: TRBJ2-7; v_call: TRBV30; clone_size: NA; d_call: TRBD2; cdr3_aa: CAWSGGTSHYEQYF; cdr3_nt: TGTGCCTGGAGTGGTGGGACTAGTCACTACGAGCAGTACTTC
j_call: TRBJ2-3; v_call: TRBV18; clone_size: NA; d_call: NA; cdr3_aa: CASSPLIADTQYF; cdr3_nt: TGTGCCAGCTCACCACTAATAGCAGATACGCAGTATTTT
j_call: TRBJ2-2; v_call: TRBV27; clone_size: NA; d_call: TRBD2; cdr3_aa: CASSPRMRETGELFF; cdr3_nt: TGTGCCAGCAGTCCCCGGATGCGGGAGACCGGGGAGCTGTTTTTT
j_call: TRBJ1-5; v_call: TRBV2; clone_size: once; d_call: NA; cdr3_aa: CASSIQGYSNQPQHF; cdr3_nt: TGTGCCAGCAGTATACAGGGTTATAGCAATCAGCCCCAGCATTTT
j_call: TRBJ2-7; v_call: TRBV7-2; clone_size: few; d_call: TRBD2; cdr3_aa: CASSQWAGEEQYF; cdr3_nt: TGTGCCAGCAGCCAGTGGGCGGGGGAAGAGCAGTACTTC
j_call: TRBJ2-7; v_call: TRBV2; clone_size: few; d_call: NA; cdr3_aa: CAIVRDTSYEQYF; cdr3_nt: TGTGCCATCGTCCGGGACACTTCCTACGAGCAGTACTTC
j_call: TRBJ2-7; v_call: TRBV29-1; clone_size: NA; d_call: TRBD1; cdr3_aa: CSVETPGQAYEQYF; cdr3_nt: TGCAGCGTTGAAACACCGGGACAGGCCTACGAGCAGTACTTC
j_call: TRBJ2-2; v_call: TRBV9; clone_size: once; d_call: TRBD1; cdr3_aa: CASSAGQGNTGELFF; cdr3_nt: TGTGCCAGCAGCGCGGGACAGGGGAACACCGGGGAGCTGTTTTTT
j_call: TRBJ2-3; v_call: TRBV5-1; clone_size: NA; d_call: TRBD2; cdr3_aa: CASSYLLGGSRSDTQYF; cdr3_nt: TGCGCCAGCAGCTACCTATTGGGCGGGAGTAGATCAGATACGCAGTATTTT